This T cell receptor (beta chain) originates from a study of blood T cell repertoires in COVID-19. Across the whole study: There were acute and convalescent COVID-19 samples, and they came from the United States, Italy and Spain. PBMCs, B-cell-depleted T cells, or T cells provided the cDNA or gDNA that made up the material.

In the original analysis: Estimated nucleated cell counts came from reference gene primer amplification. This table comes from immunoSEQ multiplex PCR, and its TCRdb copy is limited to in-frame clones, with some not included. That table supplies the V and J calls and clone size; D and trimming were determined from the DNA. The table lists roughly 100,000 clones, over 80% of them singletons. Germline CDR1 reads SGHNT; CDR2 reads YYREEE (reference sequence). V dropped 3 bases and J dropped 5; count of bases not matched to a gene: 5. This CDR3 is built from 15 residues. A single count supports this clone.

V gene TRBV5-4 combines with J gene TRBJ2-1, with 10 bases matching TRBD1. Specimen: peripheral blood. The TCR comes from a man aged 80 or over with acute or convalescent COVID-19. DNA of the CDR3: TGTGCCAGCAGCTCGGGACAGGGGATTGACAATGAGCAGTTCTTC. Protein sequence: CASSSGQGIDNEQFF.